This T cell receptor beta chain was captured by sequencing in a study of cytomegalovirus exposure and HLA in healthy donors. Study-level results: As confirmed in vitro, three CMV-associated chains were specific for CMV antigens.

Healthy bone marrow donors supplied every sample. Concerning this clone: The target antigen is unknown.

This CDR3 has 13 residues. The V end lost 7 bases, the J end lost 3 bases, and 13 bases lay between the germline ends. Per germline, CDR1 MNHNS and CDR2 SASEGT. 60 Vbeta and 13 Jbeta primers were used in PCR. The repertoire was sequenced with immunoSEQ multiplex PCR; TCRdb's copy has only in-frame clones and lacks some. Of 85,000 to 130,000 clones in the sample, around 80% were seen once. V is TRBV6-1 and J is TRBJ2-7; D possibly corresponds to TRBD1 (5 bases). The sequence was obtained from a woman aged 50 to 60 in good health and CMV-seropositive. Material for sequencing was PBMCs. In nucleotides, the CDR3 is TGTGCCAGCATAGACGACAGCCGCTACGAGCAGTACTTC. Its translation: CASIDDSRYEQYF.